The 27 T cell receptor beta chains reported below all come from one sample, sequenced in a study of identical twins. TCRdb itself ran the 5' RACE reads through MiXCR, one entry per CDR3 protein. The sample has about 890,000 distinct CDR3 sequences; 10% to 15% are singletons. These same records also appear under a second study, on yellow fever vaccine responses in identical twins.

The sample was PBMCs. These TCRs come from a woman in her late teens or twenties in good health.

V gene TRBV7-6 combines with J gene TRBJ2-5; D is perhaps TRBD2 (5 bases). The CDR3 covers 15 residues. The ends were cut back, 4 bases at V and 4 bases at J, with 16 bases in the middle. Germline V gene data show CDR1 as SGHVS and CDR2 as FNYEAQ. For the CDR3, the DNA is TGTGCCAGCAGCTCCGGGCCCGGAGGTGGAGAGACCCAGTACTTC. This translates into CASSSGPGGGETQYF.

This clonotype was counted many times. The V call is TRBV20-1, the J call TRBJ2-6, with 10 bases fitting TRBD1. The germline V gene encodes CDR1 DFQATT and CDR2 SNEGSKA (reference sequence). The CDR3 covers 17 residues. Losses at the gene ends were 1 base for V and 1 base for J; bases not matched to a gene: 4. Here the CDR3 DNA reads TGCAGTGCTAGAGGTGGACAGGGGGTGTCTGGGGCCAACGTCCTGACTTTC. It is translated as CSARGGQGVSGANVLTF.

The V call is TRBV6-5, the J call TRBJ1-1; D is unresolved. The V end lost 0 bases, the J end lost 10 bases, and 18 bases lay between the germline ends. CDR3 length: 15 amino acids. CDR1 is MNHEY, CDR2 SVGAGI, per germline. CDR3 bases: TGTGCCAGCAGTTACTCCCCTGGTGGTCCCGGTGGAGCTTTCTTT. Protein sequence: CASSYSPGGPGGAFF.

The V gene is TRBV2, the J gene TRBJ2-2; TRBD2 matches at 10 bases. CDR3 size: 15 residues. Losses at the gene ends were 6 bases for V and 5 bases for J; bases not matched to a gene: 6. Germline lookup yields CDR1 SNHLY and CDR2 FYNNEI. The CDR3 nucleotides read TGTGCCAGCAGGGGGCTAGCGGGAGTAACCGGGGAGCTGTTTTTT. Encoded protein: CASRGLAGVTGELFF.

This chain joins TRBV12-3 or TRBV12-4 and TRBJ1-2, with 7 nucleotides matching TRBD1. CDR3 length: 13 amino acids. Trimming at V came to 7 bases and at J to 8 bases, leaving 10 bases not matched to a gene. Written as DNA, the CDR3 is TGTGCCAGCACCCAGGGGGGCCTAGAAGGCTACACCTTC. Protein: CASTQGGLEGYTF.

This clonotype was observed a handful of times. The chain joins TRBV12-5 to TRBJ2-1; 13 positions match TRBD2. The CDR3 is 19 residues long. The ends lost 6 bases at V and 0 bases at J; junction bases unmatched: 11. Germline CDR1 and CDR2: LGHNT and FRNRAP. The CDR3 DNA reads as TGTGCTAGTGGCCCTACCGGGACTAGCGGGGTTAGCTCCTACAATGAGCAGTTCTTC. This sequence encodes CASGPTGTSGVSSYNEQFF.

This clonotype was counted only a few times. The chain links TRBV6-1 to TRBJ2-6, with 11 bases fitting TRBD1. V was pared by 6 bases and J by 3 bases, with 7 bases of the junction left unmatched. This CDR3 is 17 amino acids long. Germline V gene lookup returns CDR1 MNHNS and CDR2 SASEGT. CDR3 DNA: TGTGCCAGCAGCCCCCCGGGACAGGGGGATGGGGCCAACGTCCTGACTTTC. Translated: CASSPPGQGDGANVLTF.

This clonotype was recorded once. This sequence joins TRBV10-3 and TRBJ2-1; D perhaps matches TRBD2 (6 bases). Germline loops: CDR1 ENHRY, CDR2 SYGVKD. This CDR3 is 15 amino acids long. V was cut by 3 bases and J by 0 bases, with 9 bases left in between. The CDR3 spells CAISDTSSSYNEQFF. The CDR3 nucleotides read TGTGCCATCAGTGATACTAGCAGCTCCTACAATGAGCAGTTCTTC.

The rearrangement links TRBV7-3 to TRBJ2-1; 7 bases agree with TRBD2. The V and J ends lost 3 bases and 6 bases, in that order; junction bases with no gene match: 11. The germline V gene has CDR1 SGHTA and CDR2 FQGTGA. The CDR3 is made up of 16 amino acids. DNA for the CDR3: TGTGCCAGCAGCTTGATCGGGGGAGGGCACCTCAATGAGCAGTTCTTC. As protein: CASSLIGGGHLNEQFF.

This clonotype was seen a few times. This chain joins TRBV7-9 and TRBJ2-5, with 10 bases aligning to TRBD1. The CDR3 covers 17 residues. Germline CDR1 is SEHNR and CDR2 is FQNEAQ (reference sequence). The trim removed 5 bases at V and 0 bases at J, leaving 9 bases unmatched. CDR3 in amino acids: CASSRPRDRGNQETQYF. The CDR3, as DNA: TGTGCCAGCAGCCGACCCCGGGACAGGGGAAACCAAGAGACCCAGTACTTC.

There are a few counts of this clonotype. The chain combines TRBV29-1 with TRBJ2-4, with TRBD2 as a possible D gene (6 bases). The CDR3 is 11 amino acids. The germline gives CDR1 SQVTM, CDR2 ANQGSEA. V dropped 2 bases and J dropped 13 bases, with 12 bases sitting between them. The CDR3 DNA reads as TGCAGCGTTGAAATGCGGGACTCCCAGTACTTC. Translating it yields CSVEMRDSQYF.

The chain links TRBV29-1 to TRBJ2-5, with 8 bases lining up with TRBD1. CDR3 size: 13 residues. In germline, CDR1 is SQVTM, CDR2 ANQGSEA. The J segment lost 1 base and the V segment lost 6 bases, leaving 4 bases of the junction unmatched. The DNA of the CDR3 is TGCAGCGTACTAACAGGGGGCCAAGAGACCCAGTACTTC. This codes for CSVLTGGQETQYF. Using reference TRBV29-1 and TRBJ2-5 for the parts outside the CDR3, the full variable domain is SAVISQKPSRDICQRGTSLTIQCQVDSQVTMMFWYRQQPGQSLTLIATANQGSEATYESGFVIDKFPISRPNLTFSTLTVSNMSPEDSSIYLCSVLTGGQETQYFGPGTRLLVL.

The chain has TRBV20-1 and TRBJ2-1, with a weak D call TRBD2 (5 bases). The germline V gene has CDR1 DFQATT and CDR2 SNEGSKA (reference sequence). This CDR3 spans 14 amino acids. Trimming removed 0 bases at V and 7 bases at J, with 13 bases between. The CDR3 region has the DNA TGCAGTGCTAGAGATACGGGGAACTTTAATGAGCAGTTCTTC. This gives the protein CSARDTGNFNEQFF.

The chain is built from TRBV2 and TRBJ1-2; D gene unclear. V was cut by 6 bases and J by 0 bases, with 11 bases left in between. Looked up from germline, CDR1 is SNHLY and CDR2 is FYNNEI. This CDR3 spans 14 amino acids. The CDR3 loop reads CASRTRDPNYGYTF. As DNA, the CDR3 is TGTGCCAGCAGGACCCGGGATCCTAACTATGGCTACACCTTC.

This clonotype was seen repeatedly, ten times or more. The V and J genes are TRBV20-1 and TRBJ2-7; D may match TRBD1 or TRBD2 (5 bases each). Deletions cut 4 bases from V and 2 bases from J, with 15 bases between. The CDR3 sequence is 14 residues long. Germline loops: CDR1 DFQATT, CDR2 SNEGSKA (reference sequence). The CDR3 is CSATLGTQAYEQYF. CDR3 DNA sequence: TGCAGTGCTACCCTCGGGACCCAAGCCTACGAGCAGTACTTC.

The CDR3 here is CASSTRGGGANVLTF. The CDR3 DNA reads as TGCGCCAGCAGCACCAGGGGTGGTGGGGCCAACGTCCTGACTTTC. V gene TRBV5-1 combines with J gene TRBJ2-6; weak D call: TRBD1 (6 bases). The V end lost 4 bases, the J end lost 3 bases, and 11 bases lay between the germline ends. CDR1 is SGHRS and CDR2 is YFSETQ in the germline V gene. The length of the CDR3 is 15 residues. Full variable domain (remainder filled in from reference TRBV5-1 and TRBJ2-6): KAGVTQTPRYLIKTRGQQVTLSCSPISGHRSVSWYQQTPGQGLQFLFEYFSETQRNKGNFPGRFSGRQFSNSRSEMNVSTLELGDSALYLCASSTRGGGANVLTFGAGSRLTVL.

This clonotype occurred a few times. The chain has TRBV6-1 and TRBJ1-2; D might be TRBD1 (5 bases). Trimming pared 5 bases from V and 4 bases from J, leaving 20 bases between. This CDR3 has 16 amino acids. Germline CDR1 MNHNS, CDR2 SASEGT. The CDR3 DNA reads TGTGCCAGCAGTCCTCGCTGGGGGAGGAGGGGCTATGGCTACACCTTC. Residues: CASSPRWGRRGYGYTF.

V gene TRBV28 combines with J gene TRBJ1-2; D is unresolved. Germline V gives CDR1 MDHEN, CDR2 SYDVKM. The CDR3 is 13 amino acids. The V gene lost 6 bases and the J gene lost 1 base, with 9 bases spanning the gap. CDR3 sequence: CASSRGRNYGYTF. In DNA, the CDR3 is TGTGCCAGCAGCCGCGGACGTAACTATGGCTACACCTTC.

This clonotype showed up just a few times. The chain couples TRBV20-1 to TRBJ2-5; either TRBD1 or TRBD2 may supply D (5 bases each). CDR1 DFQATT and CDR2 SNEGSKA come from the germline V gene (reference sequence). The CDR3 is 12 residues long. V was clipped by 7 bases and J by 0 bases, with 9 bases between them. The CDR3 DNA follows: TGCAGTGTTTGGGGGTACCAAGAGACCCAGTACTTC. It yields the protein CSVWGYQETQYF.

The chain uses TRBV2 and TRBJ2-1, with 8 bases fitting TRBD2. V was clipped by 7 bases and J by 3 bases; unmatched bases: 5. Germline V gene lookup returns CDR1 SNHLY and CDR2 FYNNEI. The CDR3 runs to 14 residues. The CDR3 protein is CASKVSGGYNEQFF. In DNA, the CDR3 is TGTGCCAGCAAAGTCAGCGGGGGCTACAATGAGCAGTTCTTC.

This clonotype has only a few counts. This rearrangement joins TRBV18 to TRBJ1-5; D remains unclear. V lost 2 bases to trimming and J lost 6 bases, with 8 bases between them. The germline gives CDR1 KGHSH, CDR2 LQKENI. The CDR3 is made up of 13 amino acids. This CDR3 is CASSPDLRQPQHF. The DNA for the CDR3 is TGTGCCAGCTCACCAGATCTACGTCAGCCCCAGCATTTT.

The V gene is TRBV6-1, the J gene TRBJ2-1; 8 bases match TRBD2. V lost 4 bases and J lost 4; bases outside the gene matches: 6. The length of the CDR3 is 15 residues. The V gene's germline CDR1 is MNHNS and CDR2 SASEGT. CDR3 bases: TGTGCCAGCAGTGTAGCGGGATATTCGTACAATGAGCAGTTCTTC. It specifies CASSVAGYSYNEQFF.

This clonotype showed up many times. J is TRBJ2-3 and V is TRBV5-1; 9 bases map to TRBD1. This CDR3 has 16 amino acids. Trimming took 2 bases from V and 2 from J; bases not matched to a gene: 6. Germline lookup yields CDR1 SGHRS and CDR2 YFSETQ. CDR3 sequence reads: CASSFLGTGNTDTQYF. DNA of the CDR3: TGCGCCAGCAGCTTCCTCGGGACAGGGAACACAGATACGCAGTATTTT.

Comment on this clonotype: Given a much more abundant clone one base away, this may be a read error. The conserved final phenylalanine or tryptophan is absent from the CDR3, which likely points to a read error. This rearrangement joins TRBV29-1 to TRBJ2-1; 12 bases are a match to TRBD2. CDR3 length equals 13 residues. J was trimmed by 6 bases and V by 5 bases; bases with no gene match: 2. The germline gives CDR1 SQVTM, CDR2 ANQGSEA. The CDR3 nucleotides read TGCAGCGTTTCTAGCGGGGGGGCCAATGAGCAGTTCCTC. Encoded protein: CSVSSGGANEQFL.

The CDR3 bases are TGCAGTGCTAGATCGGGGAGCGTACAAGAGACCCAGTACTTC. This translates into CSARSGSVQETQYF. This chain connects TRBV20-1 to TRBJ2-5, with D possibly matching TRBD2 (5 bases). Germline V gene lookup returns CDR1 DFQATT and CDR2 SNEGSKA (reference sequence). This CDR3 is 14 amino acids long. V was trimmed by 2 bases and J by 2 bases, leaving 12 bases between them.

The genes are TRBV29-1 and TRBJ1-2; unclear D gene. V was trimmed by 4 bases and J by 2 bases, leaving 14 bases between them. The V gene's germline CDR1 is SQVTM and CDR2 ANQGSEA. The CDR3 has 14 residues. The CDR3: CSVGPTPTNYGYTF. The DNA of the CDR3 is TGCAGCGTTGGTCCTACACCAACGAACTATGGCTACACCTTC.

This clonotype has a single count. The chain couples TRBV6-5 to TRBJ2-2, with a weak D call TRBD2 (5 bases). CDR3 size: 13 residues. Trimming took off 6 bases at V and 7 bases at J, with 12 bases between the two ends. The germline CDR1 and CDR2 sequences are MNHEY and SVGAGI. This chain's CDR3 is CASSQSEGGELFF. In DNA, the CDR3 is TGTGCCAGCAGCCAATCAGAGGGCGGGGAGCTGTTTTTT.